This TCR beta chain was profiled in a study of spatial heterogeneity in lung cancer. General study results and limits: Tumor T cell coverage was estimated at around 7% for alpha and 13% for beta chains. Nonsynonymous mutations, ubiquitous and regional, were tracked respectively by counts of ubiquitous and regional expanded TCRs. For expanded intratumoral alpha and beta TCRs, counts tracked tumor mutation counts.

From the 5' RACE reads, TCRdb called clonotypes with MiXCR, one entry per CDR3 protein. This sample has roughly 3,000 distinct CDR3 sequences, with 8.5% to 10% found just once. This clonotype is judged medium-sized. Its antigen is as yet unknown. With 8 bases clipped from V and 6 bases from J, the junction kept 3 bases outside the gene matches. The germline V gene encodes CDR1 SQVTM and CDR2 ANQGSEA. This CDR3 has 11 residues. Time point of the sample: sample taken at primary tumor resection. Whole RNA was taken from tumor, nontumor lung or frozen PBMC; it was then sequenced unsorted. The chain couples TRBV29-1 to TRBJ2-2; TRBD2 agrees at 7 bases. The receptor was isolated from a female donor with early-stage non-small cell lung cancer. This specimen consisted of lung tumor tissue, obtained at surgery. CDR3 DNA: TGCAGCTTCCGGGGGGCCGGGGAGCTGTTTTTT. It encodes CSFRGAGELFF.